This TCR beta chain was captured by sequencing in a study of shared clonotypes between healthy human individuals. Study findings and constraints: With few donors, the genetic and exposure-history diversity represented was limited.

The assay ran at deep level. TCRdb keeps only in-frame clones here, not all; method: immunoSEQ multiplex PCR. The sample yields 1,400,000 or so clones, 98% seen once. The length of the CDR3 is 15 residues. The germline gives CDR1 SNHLY, CDR2 FYNNEI. V lost 3 bases and J 5 bases, leaving 14 bases between the germline ends. Turning to this clone: Its antigen is not known.

J is TRBJ2-4 and V is TRBV2, with a possible D match to TRBD2 (6 bases). The sequence was collected from a man aged 30 to 45 in good health. The sequenced sample was naive CD4+ T cells sorted from blood. Subset denoted: CD45RA+ positively selected. The CDR3 sequence: CASSESGAGQNIQYF. The CDR3 DNA follows: TGTGCCAGCAGTGAGTCGGGAGCAGGTCAAAACATTCAGTACTTC.